The subject of this entry is one T cell receptor (beta chain). What this receptor recognizes is not known. Qualities for individual bases were not recorded, and no much larger clone is one base off. Total RNA and DNA were co-extracted from approximately 20-30 mg of bulk tissue with the AllPrep DNA/RNA mini kit, without cell sorting. Between November 2015 and March 2016, about five patients in China with histopathologically diagnosed primary liver carcinoma had surgical resection. At the time of sampling, the patients were treatment-naive and had chronic HBV infection. Each tumor was sampled at five spatially separated regions: the tumor centre plus the superior, inferior, left-lateral and right-lateral poles. More than 75% viable tumor cells were found by histology in every tumor sample. Each fresh piece of tumor and adjacent tissue was cut in two, with one half stored in RNAlater at -80 degrees C and the other half sent for histology.

Using a constant-region primer and ProtoScript II reverse transcriptase, TCRbeta-specific cDNA was reverse-transcribed from approximately 0.55 ug total RNA. The TCRbeta libraries were prepared through three rounds of nested multiplex PCR following a slightly modified ARM-PCR procedure. A final 25-cycle PCR with Deep VentR polymerase added sample barcodes and Illumina adapters. Amplicons of 200-500 bp were gel-purified with a QIAquick gel extraction kit before sequencing. TCRbeta amplicons were sequenced on an Illumina HiSeq 2500 with 250-bp paired-end reads. In the authors' own workflow: Trimmomatic v0.33 was used to quality-trim the reads, and FLASH v1.2.11 was used to merge paired reads so that full CDR3 sequences could be recovered. V, D and J germline segments were assigned to the rearranged TCRbeta sequences by MiGEC v1.2.1b. Clonotype statistics and Shannon-Wiener diversity indices were calculated with VDJtools v1.0.0. To cut down on sampling bias, every analysis after diversity analysis relied on just the 250 most abundant clonotypes from each sample. Using fastp at Q25 and MiXCR, TCRdb reprocessed the public reads and kept productive beta chains. Each entry merges the rows of one CDR3 protein and shows their most common DNA and genes. The V and J calls follow TCRdb's processing rather than the paper's. Counted in this sample were roughly 91,000 distinct CDR3 sequences; roughly 69% of them appeared once. The ten largest clonotypes hold over 9% of the sample.

These data belong to a study of tumor-infiltrating lymphocytes in primary liver carcinoma (dated by TCRdb to about 2017). General notes on the study: Of the five patients (three men and two women, aged 30 to 69 years), four had hepatocellular carcinoma and one had combined HCC and intrahepatic cholangiocarcinoma. Tumors of the five patients were stage T1-T3 N0M0 with maximum diameters of roughly 4.2 to 11 cm. Each sample produced roughly 3.65 to 7.5 million productive TCRbeta reads, and read depth showed no significant difference between tissue types. TCRbeta repertoire sequencing, expression microarrays and whole-exome sequencing were combined in the study across five regions of each liver tumor, with adjacent normal tissue and blood also included. A total of roughly 35 specimens from 5 patients went through TCRbeta repertoire sequencing, namely 25 tumor regions, 5 adjacent noncancerous liver tissues and 5 peripheral blood samples. The roughly 27 tumor region samples were profiled with Agilent mRNA microarrays so that TCRbeta repertoire diversity could be related to the local molecular phenotype. Repertoires from technical replicates were highly reproducible, with mean shared-clone rates near 0.89 and correlation coefficients above 0.95.

The paper as a whole reports these results and caveats: Repertoire overlap was found to be higher between tumor regions (mean about 36%) than between tumor-adjacent (roughly 17%) or tumor-blood (around 14%) pairs, consistent with antigen-driven expansion. Only the TCR beta chain was sequenced, which likely underestimates true repertoire diversity because unpaired alpha chains were not captured. Because the samples were bulk and unsorted, CD4+ and CD8+ T cell repertoires could not be compared. The top 250 clones accounted for a significantly greater share of the repertoire in tumors than in blood (p = 0.039). With just four or five patients in the study, the authors point out that the findings should be validated in a larger study. Only about 8-24% of top clones were found in all five regions of a tumor, suggesting spatial heterogeneity of tumor-infiltrating T cells.

The TCR was taken from a woman in her fifties or sixties with primary liver carcinoma and hepatitis B virus infection. The sequenced sample was liver tumor tissue from sampling region 5. This sample's cell subset or site label indicates: tumor region T5, tumor centre.

The DNA is as follows: TGTGCCAGCAGCCTGGGATTAGCGGGAGCCAACGGGCAGTACTTC. It specifies CASSLGLAGANGQYF. The sequence joins TRBV4-2 to TRBJ2-7; 9 nucleotides in the junction match TRBD2. Clipping removes 4 bases from V and 9 bases from J, with 13 as the unmatched junction base count. Including cysteine and phenylalanine, the CDR3 has 15 amino acids. Only the CDR3 portion is preserved as DNA: 45 bases, with reading frame beginning at the first base. As encoded in the germline V gene, CDR1 is LGHNA while CDR2 is YNFKEQ.